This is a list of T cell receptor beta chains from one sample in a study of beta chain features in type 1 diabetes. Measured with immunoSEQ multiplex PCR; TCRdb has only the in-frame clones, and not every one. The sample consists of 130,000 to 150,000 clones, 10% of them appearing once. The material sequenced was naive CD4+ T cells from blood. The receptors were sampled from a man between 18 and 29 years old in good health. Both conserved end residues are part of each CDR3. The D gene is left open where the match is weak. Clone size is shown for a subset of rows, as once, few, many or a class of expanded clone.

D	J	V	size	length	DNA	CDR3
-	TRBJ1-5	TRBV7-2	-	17	TGTGCCAGCAGCTTAGTCGGGACACCAAACAGCAATCAGCCCCAGCATTTT	CASSLVGTPNSNQPQHF
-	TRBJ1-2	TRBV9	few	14	TGTGCCAGCAGGATGGGGCCAGGGGTTCGTGGCTACACCTTC	CASRMGPGVRGYTF
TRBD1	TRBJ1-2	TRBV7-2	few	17	TGTGCCAGCAGCCAGGGACAGACCCCTGCCTATCCCTATGGCTACACCTTC	CASSQGQTPAYPYGYTF
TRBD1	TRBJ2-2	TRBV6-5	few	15	TGTGCCAGCAGTACCGACAGGGGAGACACCGGGGAGCTGTTTTTT	CASSTDRGDTGELFF
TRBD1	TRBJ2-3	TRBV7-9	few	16	TGTGCCAGCAGCCCAGGACAGGGACGGTATCTGGATACGCAGTATTTT	CASSPGQGRYLDTQYF
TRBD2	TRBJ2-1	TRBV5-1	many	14	TGCGCCAGCAGCTTGGTCGGGAGGGTCGATGAGCAGTTCTTC	CASSLVGRVDEQFF
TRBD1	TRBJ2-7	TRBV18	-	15	TGTGCCAGCTCACCACCGGGACAGGGATTCTACGAGCAGTACTTC	CASSPPGQGFYEQYF
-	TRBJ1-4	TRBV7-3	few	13	TGTGCCAGCAGCTCCCAAGGCGGTGAAAAACTGTTTTTT	CASSSQGGEKLFF
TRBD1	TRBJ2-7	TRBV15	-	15	TGTGCCACCAGCAGAGGGGACAGGTTCTCCTACGAGCAGTACTTC	CATSRGDRFSYEQYF
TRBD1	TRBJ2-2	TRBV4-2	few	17	TGTGCCAGCAGCCAAGATCCAGGACAGGGGAACACCGGGGAGCTGTTTTTT	CASSQDPGQGNTGELFF
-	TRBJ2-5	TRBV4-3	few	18	TGCGCCAGCAGCCAAGAGGGAGGTGGGGTAGCCCCCCAAGAGACCCAGTACTTC	CASSQEGGGVAPQETQYF
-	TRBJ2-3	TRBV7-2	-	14	TGTGCCAGCAGATCAGGGGCAGACACAGATACGCAGTATTTT	CASRSGADTDTQYF
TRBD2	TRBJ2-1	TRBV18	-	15	TGTGCCAGCTCACCACCGACTAGCGGGGGGGGTGAGCAGTTCTTC	CASSPPTSGGGEQFF
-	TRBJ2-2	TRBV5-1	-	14	TGCGCCAGCAGCTCCCCGGGTCGTGCCGGGGAGCTGTTTTTT	CASSSPGRAGELFF
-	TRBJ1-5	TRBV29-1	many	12	TGCAGCGTTGCCAGTTCCAATCAGCCCCAGCATTTT	CSVASSNQPQHF
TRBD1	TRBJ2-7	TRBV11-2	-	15	TGTGCCAGCAGCGCACCGGGACAGGGGATTTACGAGCAGTACTTC	CASSAPGQGIYEQYF
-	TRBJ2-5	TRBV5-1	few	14	TGCGCCAGCAGCTGGGGGGACGGCCAAGAGACCCAGTACTTC	CASSWGDGQETQYF
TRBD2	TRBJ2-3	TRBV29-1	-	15	TGCAGCGCTGGGACTAGCGGGGGGGCCACAGATACGCAGTATTTT	CSAGTSGGATDTQYF
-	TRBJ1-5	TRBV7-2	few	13	TGTGCCAGCAGCGTACAGCTTAATCAGCCCCAGCATTTT	CASSVQLNQPQHF
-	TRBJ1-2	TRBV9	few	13	TGTGCCAGCAGCGTAGGAGCTAACTATGGCTACACCTTC	CASSVGANYGYTF
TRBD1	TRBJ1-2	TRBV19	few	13	TGTGCCAGTAGTAGGGGACAGAGCTATGGCTACACCTTC	CASSRGQSYGYTF
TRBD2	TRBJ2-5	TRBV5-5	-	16	TGTGCCAGCAGCAGCGGACTAGCGGGGGGTCAAGAGACCCAGTACTTC	CASSSGLAGGQETQYF
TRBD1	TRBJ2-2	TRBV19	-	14	TGTGCCAGTAGCCACAGGGGTTCCACCGGGGAGCTGTTTTTT	CASSHRGSTGELFF
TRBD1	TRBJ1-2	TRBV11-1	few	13	TGTGCCAGCAGCCAGCAGGGGGCGCGTGGCTACACCTTC	CASSQQGARGYTF
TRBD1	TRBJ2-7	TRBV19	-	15	TGTGCCAGTAGTACCTCCACAGGGGGCTCCTACGAGCAGTACTTC	CASSTSTGGSYEQYF
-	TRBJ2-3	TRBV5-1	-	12	TGCGCCAGCAGCCGTTCTACAGATACGCAGTATTTT	CASSRSTDTQYF
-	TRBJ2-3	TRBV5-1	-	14	TGCGCCAGCAGCTTGGCACTAGCCGGAGATACGCAGTATTTT	CASSLALAGDTQYF
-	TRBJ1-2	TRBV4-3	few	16	TGCGCCAGCAGCCAAGATATAAGAGGGGGGGACTATGGCTACACCTTC	CASSQDIRGGDYGYTF
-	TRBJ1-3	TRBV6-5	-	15	TGTGCCAGCAGTTACTCTCGAACGACAGGAAACACCATATATTTT	CASSYSRTTGNTIYF
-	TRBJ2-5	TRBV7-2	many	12	TGTGCCAGCAGCCCGAGCCCAGAGACCCAGTACTTC	CASSPSPETQYF
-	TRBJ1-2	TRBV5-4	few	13	TGTGCCAGCAGGACAGTCGAAGGGTTAGGCTACACCTTC	CASRTVEGLGYTF
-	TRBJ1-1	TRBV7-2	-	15	TGTGCCAGCAGCTTTACGGGGGGCATGGGCACTGAAGCTTTCTTT	CASSFTGGMGTEAFF
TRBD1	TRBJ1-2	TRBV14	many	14	TGTGCCAGCAGCTCCTCGACAGGGGGATGGGGCTACACCTTC	CASSSSTGGWGYTF
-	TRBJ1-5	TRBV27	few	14	TGTGCCAGCAGCTTTCAGGGTGGCAATCAGCCCCAGCATTTT	CASSFQGGNQPQHF
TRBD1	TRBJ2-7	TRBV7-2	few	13	TGTGCCAGCCAACCGACAACAGGGGGCCAGCAGTACTTC	CASQPTTGGQQYF
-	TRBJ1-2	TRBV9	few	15	TGTGCCAGCAGCGTAGTGGGCACAACCGACTATGGCTACACCTTC	CASSVVGTTDYGYTF
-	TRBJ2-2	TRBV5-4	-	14	TGTGCCAGCAGCTTGCTTGTGAACACCGGGGAGCTGTTTTTT	CASSLLVNTGELFF
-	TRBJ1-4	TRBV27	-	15	TGTGCCAGCAACTCCAGGGGCTCAACTAATGAAAAACTGTTTTTT	CASNSRGSTNEKLFF
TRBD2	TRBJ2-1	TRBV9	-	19	TGTGCCAGCAGCGTAGAGCCGTACGTAGCGGGGGGGGCTGGGAATGAGCAGTTCTTC	CASSVEPYVAGGAGNEQFF
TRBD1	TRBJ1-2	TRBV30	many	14	TGTGCCTGGAGTCAAGGACAGGGGAACTATGGCTACACCTTC	CAWSQGQGNYGYTF
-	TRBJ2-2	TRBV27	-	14	TGTGCCAGCAGTTCAGGCAGGGACACCGGGGAGCTGTTTTTT	CASSSGRDTGELFF
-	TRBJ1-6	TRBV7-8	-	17	TGTGCCAGCAGCTTAGGGAACCCCGGGATGGGGAATTCACCCCTCCACTTT	CASSLGNPGMGNSPLHF
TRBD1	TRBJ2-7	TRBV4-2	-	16	TGTGCCAGCAGCCAAGAGGTCCGACAGGGGGCGGGGGAGCAGTACTTC	CASSQEVRQGAGEQYF
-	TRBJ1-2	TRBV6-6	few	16	TGTGCCAGCAGTTACCCCCCCGGGCAGGGAAACTATGGCTACACCTTC	CASSYPPGQGNYGYTF
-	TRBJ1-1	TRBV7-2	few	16	TGTGCCAGCAGCTACGGGACACCCAATACGAACACTGAAGCTTTCTTT	CASSYGTPNTNTEAFF